This entry is about one T cell receptor (beta chain). The antigen remains undetermined. These data come from a study of T-cell reconstitution after alpha-beta-depleted transplantation in children. Findings and limits, study-wide: Surviving recipient T cells and thymic progenitors produced the high day-60 TCRbeta diversity seen in some patients. Several hundred graft clones that had expanded were reportedly the source of alpha-beta T cells about two months after transplant. T cells produced anew were the main source of T-cell counts and diversity one year after transplant.

The TCRbeta library incorporated unique molecular identifiers. TCRdb re-derived calls from the PCR reads in MiXCR, one entry per CDR3 protein. This sample yields 500,000 to 750,000 distinct CDR3 sequences, of which 10% to 15% are seen a single time; over 2% belongs to the top ten. Germline trimming cut 2 bases from V and 6 bases from J; bases unmatched to any gene: 10. Germline CDR1 and CDR2: SGHRS and YFSETQ. CDR3 length: 16 amino acids. Here the sequenced sample was PBMCs, mostly from graft donor cells, taken 360 days after TCRalphabeta/CD19-depleted stem cell transplant. The V and J genes are TRBV5-1 and TRBJ2-7; 11 positions match TRBD2. The TCR was taken from a male patient younger than 18 who had a stem cell transplant for acute myeloid leukemia, so the T cells may come from the graft donor. The CDR3 loop is CASSFVIAGGPGEQYF. The DNA for the CDR3 is TGCGCCAGCAGCTTTGTGATAGCGGGAGGGCCGGGCGAGCAGTACTTC.